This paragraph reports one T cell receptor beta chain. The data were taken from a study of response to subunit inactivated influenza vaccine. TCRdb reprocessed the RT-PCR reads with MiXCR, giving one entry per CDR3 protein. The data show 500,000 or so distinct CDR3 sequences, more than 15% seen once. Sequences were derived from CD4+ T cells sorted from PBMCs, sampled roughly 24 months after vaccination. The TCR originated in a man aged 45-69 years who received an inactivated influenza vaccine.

The CDR3 bases are TGTGCCAGCAGCGTAGGGGGCTTCGGCGGCTACACCTTC. Translated, it gives CASSVGGFGGYTF. This chain connects TRBV9 to TRBJ1-2; TRBD1 is a possible D gene (5 bases). The CDR3 loop spans 13 amino acids. Deletions cut 0 bases from V and 8 bases from J, with 11 bases between. The V gene's germline CDR1 is SGDLS and CDR2 YYNGEE.